The 21 T cell receptor beta chains below were found in one sample sequenced in a study of T cell changes during pregnancy in multiple sclerosis. TCRdb keeps only in-frame clones here, not all; method: immunoSEQ multiplex PCR. Of tens of thousands of clones listed, roughly 94% are singletons. Sequencing was performed on peripheral blood, taken in the third trimester of pregnancy. Receptors originate from a female donor with multiple sclerosis, enrolled in a pregnancy study.

This chain uses TRBV6-6 with TRBJ2-5, with a possible D match to TRBD2 (7 bases). Trimming removed 5 bases from V and 5 bases from J, with 15 bases in between. CDR1 MNHNY and CDR2 SVGAGI come from the germline V gene (reference sequence). CDR3 length: 14 amino acids. CDR3 protein: CASSPGGGWETQYF. DNA of the CDR3: TGTGCCAGCAGTCCGGGGGGCGGATGGGAGACCCAGTACTTC.

The chain has TRBV19 and TRBJ2-1, with TRBD1 identical over 9 bases. This CDR3 has 16 amino acids. J was trimmed by 2 bases and V by 5 bases; bases with no gene match: 7. Germline CDR1 is LNHDA and CDR2 is SQIVND (reference sequence). CDR3 bases: TGTGCCAGTAGTCCGAGGACAGGGGAGGCCTACAATGAGCAGTTCTTC. It translates to CASSPRTGEAYNEQFF. The entire variable domain, with the rest obtained from reference TRBV19 and TRBJ2-1, is as follows: DGGITQSPKYLFRKEGQNVTLSCEQNLNHDAMYWYRQDPGQGLRLIYYSQIVNDFQKGDIAEGYSVSREKKESFPLTVTSAQKNPTAFYLCASSPRTGEAYNEQFFGPGTRLTVL.

V usage is TRBV10-3 and J usage is TRBJ1-3; 10 bases are a match to TRBD1. The CDR3 extends over 13 amino acids. Germline CDR1 ENHRY, CDR2 SYGVKD. Trimming took 8 bases from V and 8 from J; bases not matched to a gene: 6. CDR3 residues: CAILDRGTDTIYF. In DNA, the CDR3 is TGTGCCATCCTGGACAGGGGGACGGACACCATATATTTT.

This clone appeared once. V is TRBV6-4 and J is TRBJ2-3; D is unresolved. Germline loops: CDR1 MRHNA, CDR2 SNTAGT. The germline V and J ends were trimmed by 2 bases and 3 bases, with 6 bases remaining between them. CDR3 size: 13 residues. Here the CDR3 reads CASSDPRTDTQYF. DNA for the CDR3: TGTGCCAGCAGTGACCCCCGGACAGATACGCAGTATTTT.

The chain carries TRBV4-2 and TRBJ1-1; no clear D gene. The CDR3 length is 16 residues. The germline gives CDR1 LGHNA, CDR2 YNFKEQ. The V end was cut by 4 bases, the J end by 2 bases, with 17 bases between. This CDR3 reads CASSPGRHIQNTEAFF. The DNA for the CDR3 is TGTGCCAGCAGCCCGGGAAGACACATACAAAACACTGAAGCTTTCTTT.

In this sample, this clone turned up a few times. This chain links TRBV4-3 with TRBJ2-1, with TRBD1 matching over 10 bases. Per the germline V gene, CDR1 is LGHNA and CDR2 is YSLEER. J gave up 2 bases and V 3 bases, and 7 bases lay outside the gene matches. The length of the CDR3 is 17 residues. CDR3: CASSQAGTGEAYNEQFF. The CDR3 DNA is TGCGCCAGCAGCCAGGCCGGGACAGGGGAAGCCTACAATGAGCAGTTCTTC.

V is TRBV12-5 and J is TRBJ1-6; TRBD1 matches at 8 bases. CDR3 size: 15 residues. Germline V gene sequence: CDR1 LGHNT, CDR2 FRNRAP. The trim removed 8 bases at V and 9 bases at J, leaving 12 bases unmatched. DNA of the CDR3: TGTGCTAGTTCTCCCCCGACAGGGGTGATTTCACCCCTCCACTTT. It translates to CASSPPTGVISPLHF.

This chain links TRBV7-2 with TRBJ2-7, with TRBD2 matching 10 bases. V shed 2 bases and J 4 bases; nucleotides not matched to a gene: 8. Germline CDR1 SGHTA, CDR2 FQGNSA. The CDR3 loop spans 16 amino acids. The CDR3 spells CASSLFTSGVGYEQYF. CDR3 bases: TGTGCCAGCAGCTTATTTACTAGCGGGGTAGGGTACGAGCAGTACTTC.

V and J are TRBV6-6 and TRBJ1-1; D gene ambiguous. V dropped 2 bases and J dropped 4 bases, with 8 bases sitting between them. Germline CDR1 is MNHNY and CDR2 is SVGAGI (reference sequence). This CDR3 comprises 13 residues. CDR3 DNA sequence: TGTGCCAGCAGTTACGCGGCGAGCACTGAAGCTTTCTTT. Translating it yields CASSYAASTEAFF.

This chain joins TRBV19 and TRBJ1-3, with D perhaps matching TRBD1 (5 bases). The CDR3 loop spans 12 amino acids. CDR1 is LNHDA, CDR2 SQIVND, per germline (reference sequence). V lost 9 bases to trimming and J lost 8 bases, with 14 bases between them. The CDR3 loop reads CASAGSWDTIYF. In DNA, the CDR3 is TGTGCCAGCGCAGGGTCCTGGGACACCATATATTTT.

The chain employs TRBV4-3 and TRBJ2-3; possibly TRBD2 for D (5 bases). The V end lost 0 bases, the J end lost 4 bases, and 8 bases lay between the germline ends. Germline V CDR1 and CDR2: LGHNA, YSLEER. This CDR3 region has 14 residues. This CDR3 is CASSQDEGPDTQYF. The CDR3 coding sequence is TGCGCCAGCAGCCAAGATGAGGGTCCAGATACGCAGTATTTT.

The chain is built from TRBV7-2 and TRBJ1-6, with unresolved D. V was cut by 1 base and J by 4 bases, with 5 bases left in between. CDR3 length: 14 amino acids. CDR1 and CDR2 from the germline V gene are SGHTA and FQGNSA. CDR3 nucleotides: TGTGCCAGCAGCTTAGGCGGATATAATTCACCCCTCCACTTT. Amino acids: CASSLGGYNSPLHF.

The chain has TRBV4-1 and TRBJ1-4; 7 bases fit TRBD1. Germline CDR1 and CDR2: MGHRA and YSYEKL. This CDR3 has 14 amino acids. J gave up 3 bases and V 8 bases, and 6 bases lay outside the gene matches. CDR3 sequence (DNA): TGCGCCAGCCAAAGGGGGACAGCTAATGAAAAACTGTTTTTT. As protein: CASQRGTANEKLFF.

The chain recombines TRBV9 with TRBJ1-4; D remains ambiguous. CDR3 length: 15 amino acids. CDR1 SGDLS and CDR2 YYNGEE come from the germline V gene. V lost 2 bases to trimming and J lost 4 bases, with 12 bases between them. The CDR3 DNA reads as TGTGCCAGCAGCGTTGGCCCGGCGGGTAATGAAAAACTGTTTTTT. Residues: CASSVGPAGNEKLFF.

The CDR3 DNA reads TGTGCCACGACAGGAAACACTGAAGCTTTCTTT. The encoded protein is CATTGNTEAFF. This chain connects TRBV10-3 to TRBJ1-1; the D gene is possibly TRBD1 (6 bases). The V gene lost 10 bases and the J gene lost 2 bases, with 8 bases spanning the gap. The length of the CDR3 is 11 residues. Germline assignment: CDR1 ENHRY and CDR2 SYGVKD.

This rearrangement joins TRBV4-3 to TRBJ1-2; 7 positions agree with TRBD1. The CDR3 length is 15 residues. V lost 4 bases and J lost 8; bases outside the gene matches: 13. The germline CDR1 and CDR2 sequences are LGHNA and YSLEER. This CDR3 reads CASSREYRGSGGYTF. Here the CDR3 DNA reads TGCGCCAGCAGCCGGGAGTACAGGGGTTCTGGGGGCTACACCTTC.

The rearrangement joins TRBV29-1 to TRBJ2-5; D is possibly TRBD2 (6 bases). With 1 base removed from V and 3 bases from J, the gap between germline ends came to 12 bases. In germline, CDR1 is SQVTM, CDR2 ANQGSEA. CDR3 size: 14 residues. CDR3 sequence reads: CSVEVGAGEETQYF. CDR3 sequence (DNA): TGCAGCGTTGAAGTAGGAGCGGGTGAAGAGACCCAGTACTTC.

V and J are TRBV19 and TRBJ2-1; 8 bases are shared with TRBD2. V was pared by 1 base and J by 7 bases, with 6 bases of the junction left unmatched. The CDR3 totals 15 residues. Germline values: CDR1 LNHDA, CDR2 SQIVND (reference sequence). The CDR3, as DNA: TGTGCCAGTAGTATAGCGGGGGGGCTCTATAATGAGCAGTTCTTC. Its protein is CASSIAGGLYNEQFF.

J is TRBJ2-7 and V is TRBV21-1; the table names TRBD1, a call not compared with the DNA. TRBV21-1 is a recognized pseudogene. There are 15 residues in the CDR3. CDR3 sequence (DNA): TGTGCCAGCAGCAAAGGGGGTGGATGGGGGCCCGAGCAGTACTTC. It yields the protein CASSKGGGWGPEQYF.

CDR3 region: CAGGRNEETQYF. The CDR3 DNA reads as TGTGCCGGCGGAAGGAATGAAGAGACCCAGTACTTC. V and J are TRBV30 and TRBJ2-5; D gene uncertain. Trimming took 8 bases from V and 3 from J, leaving 13 bases between them. This CDR3 comprises 12 residues. The germline gives CDR1 GTSNPN, CDR2 SVGIG (reference sequence).

This clone was observed a single time. The rearrangement links TRBV6-1 to TRBJ2-3; 9 nucleotides line up with TRBD2. The CDR3 is 14 amino acids. Germline loops: CDR1 MNHNS, CDR2 SASEGT. J lost 2 bases, V lost 6 bases, and 3 bases had no gene match. The CDR3 here is CASRSGGSTDTQYF. The CDR3, as DNA: TGTGCCAGCAGGAGCGGGGGGTCCACAGATACGCAGTATTTT.